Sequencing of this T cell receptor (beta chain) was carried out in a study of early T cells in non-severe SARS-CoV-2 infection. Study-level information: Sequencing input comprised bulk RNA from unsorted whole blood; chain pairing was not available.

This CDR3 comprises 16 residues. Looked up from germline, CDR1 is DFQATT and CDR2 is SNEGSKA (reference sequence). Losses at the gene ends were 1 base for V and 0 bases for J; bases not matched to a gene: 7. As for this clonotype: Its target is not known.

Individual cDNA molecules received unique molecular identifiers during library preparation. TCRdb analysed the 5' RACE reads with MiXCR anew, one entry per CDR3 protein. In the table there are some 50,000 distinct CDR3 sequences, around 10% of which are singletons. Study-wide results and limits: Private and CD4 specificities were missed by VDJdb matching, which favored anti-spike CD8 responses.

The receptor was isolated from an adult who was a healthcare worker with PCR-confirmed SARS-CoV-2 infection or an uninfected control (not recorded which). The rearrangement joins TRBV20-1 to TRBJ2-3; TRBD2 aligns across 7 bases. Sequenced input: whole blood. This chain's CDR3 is CSARGATSPSTDTQYF. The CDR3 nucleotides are TGCAGTGCTAGAGGCGCGACTAGCCCTAGCACAGATACGCAGTATTTT.